Many counts were recorded for the clone carrying this T cell receptor (beta chain). The antigen is undetermined. This sample was included in a study of T cells after yellow fever vaccination. The TCR cDNA carried a universal primer site and UMIs from 5'RACE template switching. One entry per CDR3 protein, called by TCRdb with MiXCR from the 5' RACE reads. The data show 100,000 to 150,000 distinct CDR3 sequences, with 7.5% to 10% seen just once and approximately 39% held by the top ten. V lost 0 bases to trimming and J lost 6 bases, with 19 bases between them. Germline CDR1 DFQATT, CDR2 SNEGSKA (reference sequence). The CDR3 is 16 amino acids. Findings and caveats of the study: At under 98% for CD4 and 70% to 90% for CD8, most primary-vaccination clones showed up again after the booster.

The sequences come from CD8+ T cells sorted from PBMCs, collected on the day of the yellow fever booster vaccination. The origin of this receptor is a man aged 18 to 29 who received the YFV17D yellow fever vaccine. This chain connects TRBV20-1 to TRBJ2-3; D is perhaps TRBD1 (5 bases). The CDR3 region has the DNA TGCAGTGCTAGAGATCAGGCAGGGTTGGAAGTGGATACGCAGTATTTT. Its translation: CSARDQAGLEVDTQYF.